The rows below give T cell receptor beta chains drawn from one sample of a study of lymphopenia after photon versus proton radiotherapy. Data came from immunoSEQ multiplex PCR; TCRdb stores just in-frame clones and leaves some out. Among about 35,000 clones listed, roughly 90% were seen once. Sample: peripheral blood, taken from a patient treated with photon-based radiotherapy. Source of these receptors: a man in his 60s with cholangiocarcinoma. CDR3s include the opening cysteine and the closing phenylalanine or tryptophan. Fields, in order: CDR3 protein, CDR3 DNA, V gene, J gene, clone size, D gene. A D gene is named only where the DNA matches it firmly. Clone size is shown for a subset of rows, as once, few, many or a class of expanded clone.

CASSSGINTGELFF,TGTGCCAGCAGCTCAGGGATAAACACCGGGGAGCTGTTTTTT,TRBV11-2,TRBJ2-2,NA,NA
CASTIPEVGEQYF,TGTGCCAGCACCATACCCGAGGTTGGCGAGCAGTACTTC,TRBV28,TRBJ2-7,NA,NA
CASSEAVAVFTDTQYF,TGTGCCAGCAGTGAAGCAGTAGCGGTATTCACAGATACGCAGTATTTT,TRBV6-1,TRBJ2-3,few,NA
CASSKGLAFYEQYF,TGTGCCAGCAGTAAGGGACTAGCATTTTACGAGCAGTACTTC,TRBV6-5,TRBJ2-7,NA,TRBD2
CASSDSLQGTRSPLHF,TGTGCCAGCAGTGACTCGTTACAGGGGACCCGTTCACCCCTCCACTTT,TRBV2,TRBJ1-6,once,TRBD1
CASSLRGSYNEQFF,TGTGCCAGCAGCTTGAGGGGTAGTTACAATGAGCAGTTCTTC,TRBV28,TRBJ2-1,NA,NA
CASSAGGGESYEQYF,TGTGCCAGCAGCGCTGGGGGGGGCGAATCCTACGAGCAGTACTTC,TRBV9,TRBJ2-7,NA,NA
CASSLQGNHSPLHF,TGTGCCAGCAGCTTGCAAGGGAACCATTCACCCCTCCACTTT,TRBV5-4,TRBJ1-6,NA,NA
CASSLGGESSYEQYF,TGTGCCAGCAGTTTAGGGGGGGAGAGCTCCTACGAGCAGTACTTC,TRBV28,TRBJ2-7,NA,TRBD2
CASRIPGGSSSYEQYF,TGTGCCAGCAGAATCCCTGGGGGCTCAAGCTCCTACGAGCAGTACTTC,TRBV6-6,TRBJ2-7,once,NA
CASSVAGSTGELFF,TGTGCCAGCAGCGTAGCGGGATCCACCGGGGAGCTGTTTTTT,TRBV9,TRBJ2-2,NA,NA
CASSLILQETQYF,TGCGCCAGCAGCTTGATCCTTCAAGAGACCCAGTACTTC,TRBV5-1,TRBJ2-5,NA,NA
CASSPGANVLTF,TGTGCCAGCAGTCCCGGAGCCAACGTCCTGACTTTC,TRBV2,TRBJ2-6,NA,NA
CASSRTVNQPQHF,TGTGCCAGTAGTCGGACAGTTAATCAGCCCCAGCATTTT,TRBV19,TRBJ1-5,NA,NA
CASSLRAGALTDTQYF,TGTGCCAGCAGTCTCCGGGCGGGAGCGCTCACAGATACGCAGTATTTT,TRBV2,TRBJ2-3,NA,TRBD2
CASSLSGQVTNQPQHF,TGTGCCAGCAGTTTATCCGGACAGGTCACGAATCAGCCCCAGCATTTT,TRBV28,TRBJ1-5,NA,TRBD1
CASTGPLVDEQYF,TGTGCCAGTACCGGGCCCTTGGTGGACGAGCAGTACTTC,TRBV19,TRBJ2-7,NA,NA
CASSHDTGTGFFYEQYF,TGCGCCAGCAGCCACGATACCGGGACAGGATTTTTCTACGAGCAGTACTTC,TRBV4-1,TRBJ2-7,once,TRBD1
CAISESRNEQFF,TGTGCCATCAGTGAGTCTAGGAATGAGCAGTTCTTC,TRBV10-3,TRBJ2-1,once,NA
CASSVGPEGNTIYF,TGTGCCAGCAGCGTAGGGCCAGAAGGAAACACCATATATTTT,TRBV9,TRBJ1-3,NA,NA
CASSFSGNSGYEQYF,TGTGCCAGCAGCTTTTCGGGTAATAGCGGATACGAGCAGTACTTC,TRBV5-4,TRBJ2-7,NA,NA
CAISGNRGSTDTQYF,TGTGCCATCAGTGGAAACAGGGGGAGCACAGATACGCAGTATTTT,TRBV10-3,TRBJ2-3,NA,TRBD1